These 18 T cell receptor beta chains share one sample of origin, sequenced in a study of cytomegalovirus exposure and HLA in healthy donors. Primers for the PCR totalled 60 Vbeta and 13 Jbeta. Here immunoSEQ multiplex PCR was the method, and the copy in TCRdb shows in-frame clones only, minus some. The sample has 95,000 to 150,000 clones; about 62% are singletons. The sample taken for sequencing was PBMCs. The receptors here all came from a woman between 40 and 55 years old in good health and CMV-seropositive.

This clone was picked up a small number of times. The chain carries TRBV5-1 and TRBJ1-1; no clear D gene. V was trimmed by 1 base and J by 4 bases, leaving 8 bases between them. Germline V CDR1 and CDR2: SGHRS, YFSETQ. The CDR3 extends over 13 amino acids. This CDR3 reads CASSLIQFTEAFF. The CDR3, as DNA: TGCGCCAGCAGCTTGATACAGTTCACTGAAGCTTTCTTT.

The chain is built from TRBV30 and TRBJ1-3; D call uncertain. Germline V gives CDR1 GTSNPN, CDR2 SVGIG (reference sequence). V lost 0 bases to trimming and J lost 0 bases, with 9 bases between them. The CDR3 extends over 15 amino acids. The CDR3 bases are TGTGCCTGGAGTGTAATGAGCTCCTCTGGAAACACCATATATTTT. Residues: CAWSVMSSSGNTIYF.

J is TRBJ1-3 and V is TRBV10-3; 7 nucleotides align to TRBD1. Per the germline V gene, CDR1 is ENHRY and CDR2 is SYGVKD. The CDR3 has 16 residues. V lost 3 bases, J lost 3 bases, and 8 bases stayed unmatched. CDR3 residues: CAISEFGQDNGNTIYF. CDR3 nucleotides: TGTGCCATCAGTGAATTCGGACAGGATAATGGAAACACCATATATTTT.

For this clone: The junction differs from germline at one of its ends, possibly a read error. The chain combines TRBV15 with TRBJ1-1; no reliable D call. The CDR3 has 12 residues. Germline assignment: CDR1 LNHNV and CDR2 YYDKDF (reference sequence). For the CDR3, the DNA is TGTGCCACCAGCAGAGACCCCTTTGACTCGATCTTT. It is translated as CATSRDPFDSIF.

V and J are TRBV9 and TRBJ2-1; 11 nucleotides agree with TRBD2. In germline, CDR1 is SGDLS, CDR2 YYNGEE. The CDR3 sequence is 15 residues long. Trimming at V came to 3 bases and at J to 4 bases, leaving 3 bases not matched to a gene. The CDR3: CASSAGTSGYNEQFF. CDR3 DNA sequence: TGTGCCAGCAGCGCCGGGACTAGCGGATACAATGAGCAGTTCTTC.

The chain has TRBV10-3 and TRBJ1-1; D not resolved. From germline, CDR1 is ENHRY and CDR2 SYGVKD. The CDR3 runs to 13 residues. V gave up 7 bases and J gave up 0 bases, with 9 bases separating them. The CDR3 spells CAIKDSMNTEAFF. CDR3 DNA sequence: TGTGCCATCAAGGATAGCATGAACACTGAAGCTTTCTTT.

This chain connects TRBV6-5 to TRBJ2-3; D is perhaps TRBD1 (6 bases). Germline CDR1 is MNHEY and CDR2 is SVGAGI. This CDR3 is built from 15 residues. Trimming cost V 0 bases and J 0 bases, with 7 bases left between them. CDR3 sequence reads: CASSYSDRSTDTQYF. The CDR3 DNA is TGTGCCAGCAGTTACTCCGACAGGAGCACAGATACGCAGTATTTT.

This chain joins TRBV20-1 and TRBJ2-7; D unclear. V was pared by 6 bases and J by 3 bases, with 9 bases between. The CDR3 extends over 11 amino acids. The germline gives CDR1 DFQATT, CDR2 SNEGSKA (reference sequence). CDR3 sequence (DNA): TGCAGTGCCCCCGACAACTACGAGCAGTACTTC. Protein sequence: CSAPDNYEQYF.

The chain recombines TRBV29-1 with TRBJ2-5; 12 bases line up with TRBD2. Germline V gene lookup returns CDR1 SQVTM and CDR2 ANQGSEA. Trimming at V came to 7 bases and at J to 5 bases, leaving 8 bases not matched to a gene. This CDR3 has 14 amino acids. In DNA, the CDR3 is TGCAGCGCTCCGACTAGCGGGAGAGGGGAGACCCAGTACTTC. It is translated as CSAPTSGRGETQYF.

The genes are TRBV27 and TRBJ2-1; the D is unclear. V gave up 4 bases and J gave up 8 bases, with 3 bases separating them. CDR1 is MNHEY, CDR2 SMNVEV, per germline (reference sequence). The CDR3 covers 10 residues. DNA of the CDR3: TGTGCCAGCAGTTCTGATGAGCAGTTCTTC. Translated: CASSSDEQFF.

The chain links TRBV28 to TRBJ2-1; D is perhaps TRBD2 (5 bases). The CDR3 is 14 residues long. Germline assignment: CDR1 MDHEN and CDR2 SYDVKM. Trimming pared 7 bases from V and 7 bases from J, leaving 17 bases between. CDR3 loop: CASISSGSGNEQFF. The CDR3 coding sequence is TGTGCCAGCATTTCCAGTGGGAGTGGGAATGAGCAGTTCTTC.

V is TRBV7-9 and J is TRBJ2-1, with TRBD2 matching over 7 bases. Germline V gene lookup returns CDR1 SEHNR and CDR2 FQNEAQ (reference sequence). V was pared by 5 bases and J by 6 bases, with 10 bases of the junction left unmatched. The CDR3 runs to 15 residues. The CDR3 sequence: CASSEGREIINEQFF. In nucleotides, the CDR3 is TGTGCCAGCAGCGAGGGGAGGGAGATTATCAATGAGCAGTTCTTC.

V usage is TRBV19 and J usage is TRBJ1-2; 7 bases line up with TRBD1. The CDR3 is 16 residues long. Germline V gene lookup returns CDR1 LNHDA and CDR2 SQIVND (reference sequence). With V trimmed by 4 bases and J by 2 bases, 10 bases remained unmatched. The CDR3 protein is CASSNLAAGGNYGYTF. The DNA for the CDR3 is TGTGCCAGTAGTAATCTGGCGGCAGGGGGGAACTATGGCTACACCTTC.

The rearrangement uses TRBV28 and TRBJ2-2; D ambiguous. Germline V gene lookup returns CDR1 MDHEN and CDR2 SYDVKM. CDR3 length equals 12 residues. Trimming removed 2 bases at V and 8 bases at J, with 6 bases between. The CDR3 bases are TGTGCCAGCAGTTTAAACGAGGGGGAGCTGTTTTTT. Translating it yields CASSLNEGELFF.

This clone came up a few times. The chain carries TRBV10-2 and TRBJ1-5, with 7 bases matching TRBD1. Unmatched junction bases numbered 2, after V lost 6 bases and J lost 3 bases. This CDR3 is 13 amino acids long. Germline assignment: CDR1 WSHSY and CDR2 SAAADI. The CDR3 spells CASRGQTNQPQHF. CDR3 DNA: TGCGCCAGCAGGGGACAGACCAATCAGCCCCAGCATTTT.

V gene TRBV27 combines with J gene TRBJ2-7, with TRBD2 matching 7 bases. The CDR3 extends over 14 amino acids. Germline V gives CDR1 MNHEY, CDR2 SMNVEV (reference sequence). J gave up 2 bases and V 6 bases, and 7 bases lay outside the gene matches. As DNA, the CDR3 is TGTGCCAGCAGCCAGATAGCGGGCCCCTACGAGCAGTACTTC. Protein: CASSQIAGPYEQYF.

The gene calls are TRBV7-6 and TRBJ2-1; 12 bases agree with TRBD2. Germline V gene lookup returns CDR1 SGHVS and CDR2 FNYEAQ. V gave up 0 bases and J gave up 6 bases; unmatched junction bases: 6. The CDR3 is made up of 17 amino acids. CDR3 DNA sequence: TGTGCCAGCAGCTTAGCCCCTAGCGGGGGGGCCATCAATGAGCAGTTCTTC. Protein: CASSLAPSGGAINEQFF.

CDR3 nucleotide sequence: TGTGCCAGCACCCCCGCGGGACCGAACTACGAGCAGTACTTC. Translation: CASTPAGPNYEQYF. This chain joins TRBV27 and TRBJ2-7; D might be TRBD2 (6 bases). V was cut by 7 bases and J by 3 bases, with 16 bases left in between. The CDR3 length is 14 residues. Germline V gene data show CDR1 as MNHEY and CDR2 as SMNVEV (reference sequence).